These T cell receptor beta chains were read from a single sample in a study of monozygotic twins with inflammatory bowel disease. TCRdb reprocessed the 5' RACE reads and reports one entry per CDR3 protein, with no DNA. Its table records 420,000 or so distinct CDR3 sequences. The source material was blood. Every receptor here comes from a human donor with ulcerative colitis or Crohn's disease, or a healthy co-twin of an affected twin (not recorded which). The CDR3 runs from the conserved cysteine through the conserved F or W.

V gene	CDR3 length	J gene	CDR3 protein
TRBV20-1	11	TRBJ1-1	CSAMFWGEAFF
TRBV15	15	TRBJ1-2	CATSRRHEGGYGYTF
TRBV9	14	TRBJ2-3	CASATDPSTDTQYF
TRBV2	14	TRBJ1-5	CASSEELSSQPQHF
TRBV10-2	13	TRBJ2-4	CASSENYGNIQYF
TRBV12-3/TRBV12-4	13	TRBJ1-2	CASRTDTNYGYTF
TRBV3-1	17	TRBJ2-1	CASSTLAGALPYNEQFF
TRBV19	16	TRBJ1-6	CASTSKQGSDNSPLHF
TRBV20-1	12	TRBJ2-7	CSARAPLYEQYF
TRBV4-1	16	TRBJ2-1	CASSQDNSGKYNEQFF
TRBV10-3	14	TRBJ1-2	CATRDANSNYGYTF
TRBV12-3/TRBV12-4	14	TRBJ1-1	CASSLAARNTEAFF
TRBV4-1	13	TRBJ2-7	CASSQSLAGGQYF
TRBV5-1	16	TRBJ2-2	CASSLEVSANTGELFF
TRBV6-2/TRBV6-3	14	TRBJ1-5	CASSYFGANQPQHF
TRBV5-5	17	TRBJ1-1	CASSPTIGPRKGSVAFF
TRBV18	15	TRBJ1-4	CASSPSGTGSEKLFF
TRBV6-2/TRBV6-3	12	TRBJ2-1	CAHGGQANEQFF
TRBV5-1	14	TRBJ1-4	CASSDGTAEEKLFF
TRBV29-1	16	TRBJ2-1	CSVAGVDRAPGGEQFF
TRBV19	15	TRBJ1-5	CASSPRGGLNQPQHF
TRBV27	15	TRBJ2-1	CASSLGTIGSGEQFF
TRBV13	12	TRBJ2-7	CASRDGPYEQYF
TRBV15	14	TRBJ1-2	CATSRDRQGSGYTF
TRBV7-9	15	TRBJ2-7	CASSPRDSDSYEQYF
TRBV5-1	13	TRBJ2-5	CASGRQKQETQYF
TRBV6-6	11	TRBJ1-4	CASSYLEKLFF
TRBV20-1	14	TRBJ2-1	CSALTGQGYNEQFF
TRBV20-1	13	TRBJ1-2	CSATKAGAQGYTF
TRBV12-3/TRBV12-4	15	TRBJ1-3	CASRLGHDSGNTIYF
TRBV10-2	16	TRBJ2-1	CASGEANFRSYNEQFF
TRBV6-1	17	TRBJ1-1	CASSPNGTPLPNTEAFF
TRBV20-1	16	TRBJ2-3	CSARETSGGATDTQYF
TRBV7-6	17	TRBJ2-7	CASSSLAGEVKGYEQYF
TRBV5-6	13	TRBJ1-1	CASSSGGYTEAFF
TRBV3-1	14	TRBJ2-2	CASLAGGDTGELFF
TRBV12-3/TRBV12-4	14	TRBJ2-7	CASSLGTSGNEQYF
TRBV20-1	14	TRBJ2-7	CSAPRAGGPNEQYF
TRBV27	15	TRBJ1-6	CASSAGTGLNSPLHF
TRBV19	16	TRBJ2-1	CASSMTPSSSYNEQFF
TRBV12-3/TRBV12-4	15	TRBJ2-7	CASRSGTSSRGEQYF
TRBV18	17	TRBJ1-1	CASSPRTMYETGGQAFF